This T cell receptor (beta chain) comes out of a study of blood T cell repertoires in COVID-19. Only in-frame clones appear in the TCRdb table, and some are missing; sequencing was by immunoSEQ multiplex PCR. The sample holds over 90,000 clones, roughly 79% seen once. The CDR3 has 14 amino acids. CDR1 and CDR2 from the germline V gene are MNHEY and SVGAGI. V lost 8 bases and J lost 3; bases outside the gene matches: 4. The sample was peripheral blood. The sequence was collected from a man older than 75 with COVID-19, enrolled during active disease. The chain has TRBV6-5 and TRBJ2-2, with 9 bases identical to TRBD1. CDR3 sequence: CASEQGAYTGELFF. The CDR3 region has the DNA TGTGCCAGCGAACAGGGGGCCTACACCGGGGAGCTGTTTTTT.